This T cell receptor beta chain was identified in a study of identifying expanded T cells in peripheral blood. On this clone: Its target is not known.

CDR3 length equals 15 residues. Trimming cost V 4 bases and J 4 bases, with 16 bases left between them. Germline-derived CDR1 and CDR2 are SNHLY and FYNNEI. The table came from immunoSEQ multiplex PCR; TCRdb's copy has only in-frame clones and leaves some out. The sample lists approximately 58,000 clones, roughly 87% seen once, with approximately 3.8% in the top ten. Healthy donors had no documented immune events, such as infections, while sampled. The study, taken as a whole, reports: Clone count variance between roughly 2-week samples rose with total template count. Technical replicates showed around 1.2 changed clones; roughly two weeks roughly 16; four weeks 19.

The receptor's source is a person aged 18 to 75 in good health. V is TRBV2 and J is TRBJ2-5, with D possibly TRBD1 on 6 matching bases. Sequencing was done on a sample of blood. The CDR3 DNA sequence: TGTGCCAGCAGTGCCCTACAGGGTCAGGGAGAGACCCAGTACTTC. Its protein is CASSALQGQGETQYF. Looking up the rest from reference TRBV2 and TRBJ2-5 gives the full variable domain: EPEVTQTPSHQVTQMGQEVILRCVPISNHLYFYWYRQILGQKVEFLVSFYNNEISEKSEIFDDQFSVERPDGSNFTLKIRSTKLEDSAMYFCASSALQGQGETQYFGPGTRLLVL.